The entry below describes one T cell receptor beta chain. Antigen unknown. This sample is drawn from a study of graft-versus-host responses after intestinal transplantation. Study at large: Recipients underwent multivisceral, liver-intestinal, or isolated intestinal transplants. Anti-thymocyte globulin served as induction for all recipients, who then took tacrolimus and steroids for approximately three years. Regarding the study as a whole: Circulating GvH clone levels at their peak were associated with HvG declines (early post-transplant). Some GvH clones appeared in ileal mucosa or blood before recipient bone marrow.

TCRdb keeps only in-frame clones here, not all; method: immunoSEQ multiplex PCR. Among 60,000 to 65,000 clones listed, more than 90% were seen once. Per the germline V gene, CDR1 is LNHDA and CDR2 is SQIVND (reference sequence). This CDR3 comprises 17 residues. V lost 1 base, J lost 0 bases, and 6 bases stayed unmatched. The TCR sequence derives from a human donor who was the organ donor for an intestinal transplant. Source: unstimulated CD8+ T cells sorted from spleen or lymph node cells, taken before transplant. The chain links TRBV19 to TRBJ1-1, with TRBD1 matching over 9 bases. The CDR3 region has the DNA TGTGCCAGTAGTATAGGCTCCGGGACAGGGCTGAACACTGAAGCTTTCTTT. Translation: CASSIGSGTGLNTEAFF. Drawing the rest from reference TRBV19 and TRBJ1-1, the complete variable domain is DGGITQSPKYLFRKEGQNVTLSCEQNLNHDAMYWYRQDPGQGLRLIYYSQIVNDFQKGDIAEGYSVSREKKESFPLTVTSAQKNPTAFYLCASSIGSGTGLNTEAFFGQGTRLTVV.